The clone carrying this T cell receptor (beta chain) has more than one count but fewer than ten. The CDR3 extends over 14 amino acids. CDR1 is MNHEY, CDR2 SVGAGI, per germline. With V trimmed by 4 bases and J by 5 bases, 7 bases remained unmatched. The entry originates in a study of T cells after yellow fever vaccination. UMIs and a universal primer site were added when TCR cDNA was made by 5'RACE template switching. TCRdb used MiXCR to reprocess the 5' RACE reads, holding one entry per CDR3 protein. The profile shows 400,000 to 650,000 distinct CDR3 sequences, 21% of them singletons. The V call is TRBV6-5, the J call TRBJ2-5; TRBD1 aligns across 7 bases. The clonotype comes from a man aged 18 to 30 who received the YFV17D yellow fever vaccine. The sample here was PBMCs, taken roughly 23 days after the first yellow fever vaccination. CDR3 in amino acids: CASSSIDRAETQYF. The CDR3 coding sequence is TGTGCCAGCAGTTCAATAGACAGGGCGGAGACCCAGTACTTC.